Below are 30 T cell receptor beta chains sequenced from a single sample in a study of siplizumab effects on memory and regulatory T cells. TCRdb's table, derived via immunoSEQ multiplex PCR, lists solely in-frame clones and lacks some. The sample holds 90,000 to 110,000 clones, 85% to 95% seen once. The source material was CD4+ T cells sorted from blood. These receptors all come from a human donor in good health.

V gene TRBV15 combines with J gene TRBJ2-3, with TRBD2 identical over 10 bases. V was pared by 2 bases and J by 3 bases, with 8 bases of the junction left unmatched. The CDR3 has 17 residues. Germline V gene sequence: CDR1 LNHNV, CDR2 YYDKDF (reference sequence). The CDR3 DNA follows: TGTGCCACCAGCAGAAACAGCGGGGGGGCCGGAACAGATACGCAGTATTTT. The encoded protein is CATSRNSGGAGTDTQYF.

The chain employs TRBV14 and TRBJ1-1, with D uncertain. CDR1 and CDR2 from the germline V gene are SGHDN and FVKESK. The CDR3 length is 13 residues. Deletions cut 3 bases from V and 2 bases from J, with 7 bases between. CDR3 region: CASSHITNTEAFF. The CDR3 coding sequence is TGTGCCAGCAGCCATATAACAAACACTGAAGCTTTCTTT.

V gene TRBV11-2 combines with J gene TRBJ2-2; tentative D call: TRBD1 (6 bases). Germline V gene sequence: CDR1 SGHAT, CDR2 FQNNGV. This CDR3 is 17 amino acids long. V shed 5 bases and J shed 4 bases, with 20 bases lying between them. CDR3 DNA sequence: TGTGCCAGCAGCCCCTCCCCATTCACAGGGCTCACCGGGGAGCTGTTTTTT. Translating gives CASSPSPFTGLTGELFF.

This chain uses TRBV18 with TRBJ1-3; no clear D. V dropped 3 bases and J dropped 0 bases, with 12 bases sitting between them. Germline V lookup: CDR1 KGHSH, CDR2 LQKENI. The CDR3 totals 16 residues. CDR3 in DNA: TGTGCCAGCTCACCCGGGCGAACAAGCTCTGGAAACACCATATATTTT. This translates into CASSPGRTSSGNTIYF.

CDR3 amino acids: CAWSVDAGNTIYF. The CDR3 region has the DNA TGTGCCTGGAGTGTAGACGCTGGAAACACCATATATTTT. The chain carries TRBV30 and TRBJ1-3; D unresolved. Germline CDR1 reads GTSNPN; CDR2 reads SVGIG (reference sequence). The CDR3 runs to 13 residues. The V end lost 0 bases, the J end lost 2 bases, and 5 bases lay between the germline ends. Full variable domain (remainder filled in from reference TRBV30 and TRBJ1-3): SQTIHQWPATLVQPVGSPLSLECTVEGTSNPNLYWYRQAAGRGLQLLFYSVGIGQISSEVPQNLSASRPQDRQFILSSKKLLLSDSGFYLCAWSVDAGNTIYFGEGSWLTVV.

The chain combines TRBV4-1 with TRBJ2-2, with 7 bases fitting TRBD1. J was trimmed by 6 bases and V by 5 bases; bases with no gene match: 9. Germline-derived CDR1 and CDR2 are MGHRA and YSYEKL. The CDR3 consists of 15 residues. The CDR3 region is CASSLPGQSPGELFF. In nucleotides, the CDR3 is TGCGCCAGCAGCTTACCGGGACAGTCCCCCGGGGAGCTGTTTTTT.

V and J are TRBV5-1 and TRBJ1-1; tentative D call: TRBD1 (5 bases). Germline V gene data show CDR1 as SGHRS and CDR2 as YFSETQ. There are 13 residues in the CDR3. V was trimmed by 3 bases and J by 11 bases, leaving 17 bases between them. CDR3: CASSSPGGGLAFF. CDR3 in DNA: TGCGCCAGCAGCTCCCCCGGTGGGGGTTTGGCTTTCTTT.

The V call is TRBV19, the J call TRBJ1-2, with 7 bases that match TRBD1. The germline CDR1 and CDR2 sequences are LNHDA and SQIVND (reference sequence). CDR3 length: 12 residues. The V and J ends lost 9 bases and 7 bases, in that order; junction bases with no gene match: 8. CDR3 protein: CASHRGGGGYTF. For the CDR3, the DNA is TGTGCCAGCCACAGGGGCGGGGGTGGCTACACCTTC.

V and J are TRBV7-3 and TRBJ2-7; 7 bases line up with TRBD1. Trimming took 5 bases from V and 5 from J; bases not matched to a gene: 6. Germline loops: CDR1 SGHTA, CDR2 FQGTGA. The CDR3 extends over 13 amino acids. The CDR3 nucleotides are TGTGCCAGCAGCCTTTCGACAGGGAACGAGCAGTACTTC. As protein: CASSLSTGNEQYF.

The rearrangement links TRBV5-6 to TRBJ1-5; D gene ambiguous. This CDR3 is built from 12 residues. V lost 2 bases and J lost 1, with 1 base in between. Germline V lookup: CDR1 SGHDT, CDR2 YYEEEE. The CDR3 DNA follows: TGTGCCAGCAGCTTAAGCAATCAGCCCCAGCATTTT. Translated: CASSLSNQPQHF.

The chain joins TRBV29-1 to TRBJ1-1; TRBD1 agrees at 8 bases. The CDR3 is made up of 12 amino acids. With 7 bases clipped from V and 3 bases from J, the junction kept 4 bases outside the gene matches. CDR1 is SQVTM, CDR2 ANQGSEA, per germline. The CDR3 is CSAYRGDTEAFF. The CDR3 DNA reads TGCAGCGCTTACAGGGGGGACACTGAAGCTTTCTTT.

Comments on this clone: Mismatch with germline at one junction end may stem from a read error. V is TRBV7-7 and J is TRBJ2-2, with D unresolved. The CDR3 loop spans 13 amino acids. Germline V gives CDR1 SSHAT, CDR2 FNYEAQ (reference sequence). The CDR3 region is CASSLVPTGELFF. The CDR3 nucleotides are TGTGCTAGCAGCTTAGTGCCCACCGGGGAGCTGTTTTTT. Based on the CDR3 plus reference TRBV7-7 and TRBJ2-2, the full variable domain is GAGVSQSPRYKVTKRGQDVTLRCDPISSHATLYWYQQALGQGPEFLTYFNYEAQPDKSGLPSDRFSAERPEGSISTLTIQRTEQRDSAMYRCASSLVPTGELFFGEGSRLTVL.

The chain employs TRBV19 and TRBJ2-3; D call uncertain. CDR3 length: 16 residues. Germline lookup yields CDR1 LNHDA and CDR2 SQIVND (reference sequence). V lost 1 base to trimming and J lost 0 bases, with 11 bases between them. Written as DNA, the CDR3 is TGTGCCAGTAGTATAGGTGGTCGACCTAGCACAGATACGCAGTATTTT. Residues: CASSIGGRPSTDTQYF.

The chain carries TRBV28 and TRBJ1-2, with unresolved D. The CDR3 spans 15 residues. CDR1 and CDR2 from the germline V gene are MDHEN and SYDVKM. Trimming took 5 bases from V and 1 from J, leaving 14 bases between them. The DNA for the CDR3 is TGTGCCAGCAGTCGCCCCCCGAGGCTTAACTATGGCTACACCTTC. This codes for CASSRPPRLNYGYTF.

CDR3 DNA: TGTGCCAGCAGCTCGGACAGGCGGCACTATGGCTACACCTTC. This translates into CASSSDRRHYGYTF. This chain connects TRBV5-4 to TRBJ1-2; 7 bases fit TRBD1. Germline assignment: CDR1 SGHNT and CDR2 YYREEE (reference sequence). After removal of 3 bases from V and 3 bases from J, the junction contained 5 bases not matched to a gene. The CDR3 extends over 14 amino acids.

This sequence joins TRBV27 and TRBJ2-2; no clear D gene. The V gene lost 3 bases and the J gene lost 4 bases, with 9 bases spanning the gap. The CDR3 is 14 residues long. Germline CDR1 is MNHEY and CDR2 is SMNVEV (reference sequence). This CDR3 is CASSFGRFTGELFF. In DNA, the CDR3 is TGTGCCAGCAGTTTCGGTCGGTTCACCGGGGAGCTGTTTTTT.

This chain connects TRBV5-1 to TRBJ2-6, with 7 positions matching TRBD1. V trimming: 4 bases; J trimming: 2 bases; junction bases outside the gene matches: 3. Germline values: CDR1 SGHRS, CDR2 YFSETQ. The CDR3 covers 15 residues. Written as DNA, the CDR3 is TGCGCCAGCAGCCAGGGACAGACTGGGGCCAACGTCCTGACTTTC. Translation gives CASSQGQTGANVLTF.

CDR3 region: CASSVGHSLGTEAFF. DNA for the CDR3: TGTGCCAGCAGCGTAGGTCACAGTCTCGGGACTGAAGCTTTCTTT. The genes are TRBV9 and TRBJ1-1; no reliable D call. This CDR3 is built from 15 residues. The V end was cut by 0 bases, the J end by 5 bases, with 14 bases between. CDR1 and CDR2 from the germline V gene are SGDLS and YYNGEE.

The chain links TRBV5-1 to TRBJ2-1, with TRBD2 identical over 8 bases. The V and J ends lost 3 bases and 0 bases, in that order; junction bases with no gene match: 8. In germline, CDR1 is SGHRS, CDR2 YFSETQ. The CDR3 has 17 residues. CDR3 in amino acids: CASSWMGGGSSYNEQFF. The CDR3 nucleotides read TGCGCCAGCAGCTGGATGGGCGGGGGGAGCTCCTACAATGAGCAGTTCTTC.

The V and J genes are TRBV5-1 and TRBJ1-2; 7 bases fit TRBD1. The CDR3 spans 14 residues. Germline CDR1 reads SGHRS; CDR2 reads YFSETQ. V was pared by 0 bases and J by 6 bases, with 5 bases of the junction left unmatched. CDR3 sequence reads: CASSLATGSDGYTF. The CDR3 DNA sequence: TGCGCCAGCAGCTTGGCGACAGGGAGTGATGGCTACACCTTC.

Here the CDR3 DNA reads TGTGCCAGCAGCCCATCCGGCCTAGCCGGGCCCCAGCATTTT. It encodes CASSPSGLAGPQHF. This chain links TRBV14 with TRBJ1-5, with D hard to call. CDR1 is SGHDN, CDR2 FVKESK, per germline. CDR3 size: 14 residues. V lost 4 bases, J lost 9 bases, and 16 bases lay in between.

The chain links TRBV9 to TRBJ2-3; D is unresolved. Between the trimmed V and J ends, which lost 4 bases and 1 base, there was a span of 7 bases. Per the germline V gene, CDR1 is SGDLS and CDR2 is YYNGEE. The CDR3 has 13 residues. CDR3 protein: CASSFRGTDTQYF. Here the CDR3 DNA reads TGTGCCAGCAGCTTCCGCGGCACAGATACGCAGTATTTT.

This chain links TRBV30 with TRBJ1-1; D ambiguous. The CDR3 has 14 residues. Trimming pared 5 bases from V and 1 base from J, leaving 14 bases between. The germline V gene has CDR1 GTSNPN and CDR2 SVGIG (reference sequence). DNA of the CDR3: TGTGCCTGGGGCCTCGGACCGACGAACACTGAAGCTTTCTTT. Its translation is CAWGLGPTNTEAFF.

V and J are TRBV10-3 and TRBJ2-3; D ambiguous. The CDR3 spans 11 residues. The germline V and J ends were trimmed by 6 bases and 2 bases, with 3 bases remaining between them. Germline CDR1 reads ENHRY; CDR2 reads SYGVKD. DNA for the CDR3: TGTGCCATCAGGGACACAGATACGCAGTATTTT. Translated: CAIRDTDTQYF.

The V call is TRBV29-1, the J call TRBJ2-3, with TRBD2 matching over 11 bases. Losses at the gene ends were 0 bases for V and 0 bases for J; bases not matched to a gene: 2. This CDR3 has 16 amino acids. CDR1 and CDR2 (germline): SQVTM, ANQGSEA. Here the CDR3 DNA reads TGCAGCGTTGAAGATCGACTAGCGGGAAGCACAGATACGCAGTATTTT. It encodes CSVEDRLAGSTDTQYF.

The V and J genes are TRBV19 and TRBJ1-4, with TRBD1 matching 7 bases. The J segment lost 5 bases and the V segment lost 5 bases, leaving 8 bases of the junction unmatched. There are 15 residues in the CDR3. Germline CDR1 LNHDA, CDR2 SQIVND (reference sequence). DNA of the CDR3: TGTGCCAGTAGTGGATGGGACAGACCCAATGAAAAACTGTTTTTT. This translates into CASSGWDRPNEKLFF.

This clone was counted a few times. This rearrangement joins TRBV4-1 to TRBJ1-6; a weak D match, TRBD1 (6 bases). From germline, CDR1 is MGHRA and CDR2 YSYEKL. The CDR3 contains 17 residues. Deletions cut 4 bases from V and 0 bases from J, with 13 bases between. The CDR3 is CASSPRQESSYNSPLHF. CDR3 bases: TGCGCCAGCAGCCCGAGACAGGAGAGCTCCTATAATTCACCCCTCCACTTT.

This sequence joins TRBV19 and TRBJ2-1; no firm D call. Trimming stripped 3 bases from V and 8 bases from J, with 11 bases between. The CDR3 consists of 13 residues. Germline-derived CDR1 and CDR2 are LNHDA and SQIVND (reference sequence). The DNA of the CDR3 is TGTGCCAGTAGTATTTCTCCCCGGGATGAGCAGTTCTTC. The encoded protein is CASSISPRDEQFF. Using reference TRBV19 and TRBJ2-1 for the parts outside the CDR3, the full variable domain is DGGITQSPKYLFRKEGQNVTLSCEQNLNHDAMYWYRQDPGQGLRLIYYSQIVNDFQKGDIAEGYSVSREKKESFPLTVTSAQKNPTAFYLCASSISPRDEQFFGPGTRLTVL.

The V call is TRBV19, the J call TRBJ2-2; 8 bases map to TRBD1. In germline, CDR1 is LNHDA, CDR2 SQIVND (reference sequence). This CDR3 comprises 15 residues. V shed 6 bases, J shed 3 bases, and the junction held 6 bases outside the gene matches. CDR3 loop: CASRGQGADTGELFF. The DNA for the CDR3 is TGTGCCAGTAGAGGCCAGGGGGCGGACACCGGGGAGCTGTTTTTT.

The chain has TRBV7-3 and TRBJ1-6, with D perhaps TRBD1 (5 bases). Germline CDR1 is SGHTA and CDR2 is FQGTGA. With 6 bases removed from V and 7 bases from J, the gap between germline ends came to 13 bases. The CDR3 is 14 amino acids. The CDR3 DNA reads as TGTGCCAGCAGGGGAGCAGGGAGGAATTCACCCCTCCACTTT. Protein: CASRGAGRNSPLHF.